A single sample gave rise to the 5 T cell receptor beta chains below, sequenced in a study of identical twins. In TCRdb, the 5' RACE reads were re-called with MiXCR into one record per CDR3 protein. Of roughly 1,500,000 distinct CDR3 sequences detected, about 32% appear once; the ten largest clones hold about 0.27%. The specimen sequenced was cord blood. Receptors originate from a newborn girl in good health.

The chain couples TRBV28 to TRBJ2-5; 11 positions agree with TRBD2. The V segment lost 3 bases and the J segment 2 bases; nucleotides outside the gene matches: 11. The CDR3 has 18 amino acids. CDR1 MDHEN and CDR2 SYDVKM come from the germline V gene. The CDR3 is CASSFLGLAGGFQETQYF. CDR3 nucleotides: TGTGCCAGCAGTTTCCTCGGACTAGCGGGTGGGTTTCAAGAGACCCAGTACTTC.

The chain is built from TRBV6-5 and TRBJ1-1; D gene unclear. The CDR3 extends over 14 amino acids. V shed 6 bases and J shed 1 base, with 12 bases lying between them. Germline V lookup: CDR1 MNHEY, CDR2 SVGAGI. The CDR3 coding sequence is TGTGCCAGCAGGTTTGGAACGGCGAACACTGAAGCTTTCTTT. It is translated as CASRFGTANTEAFF.

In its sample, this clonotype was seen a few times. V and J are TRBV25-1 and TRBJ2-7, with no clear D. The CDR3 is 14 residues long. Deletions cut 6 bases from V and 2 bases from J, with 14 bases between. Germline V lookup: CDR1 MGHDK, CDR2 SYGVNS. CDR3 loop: CASRTRQEPYEQYF. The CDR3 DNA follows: TGTGCCAGCAGGACGCGGCAGGAGCCCTACGAGCAGTACTTC.

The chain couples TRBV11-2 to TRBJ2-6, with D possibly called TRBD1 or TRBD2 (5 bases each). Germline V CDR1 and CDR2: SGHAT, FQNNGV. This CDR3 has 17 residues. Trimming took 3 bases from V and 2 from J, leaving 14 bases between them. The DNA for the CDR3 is TGTGCCAGCAGCTTTTCTCTATTGGGGGCTGGGGCCAACGTCCTGACTTTC. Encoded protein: CASSFSLLGAGANVLTF. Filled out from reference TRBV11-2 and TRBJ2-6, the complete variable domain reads EAGVAQSPRYKIIEKRQSVAFWCNPISGHATLYWYQQILGQGPKLLIQFQNNGVVDDSQLPKDRFSAERLKGVDSTLKIQPAKLEDSAVYLCASSFSLLGAGANVLTFGAGSRLTVL.

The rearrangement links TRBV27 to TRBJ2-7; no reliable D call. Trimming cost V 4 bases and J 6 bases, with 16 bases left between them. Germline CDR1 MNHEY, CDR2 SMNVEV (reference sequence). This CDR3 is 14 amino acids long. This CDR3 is CASSSEPSSTEQYF. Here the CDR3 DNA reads TGTGCCAGCAGTTCCGAACCCTCGTCTACCGAGCAGTACTTC.